This record concerns one T cell receptor (beta chain) sequence. This sample stems from a study of blood T cell repertoires in COVID-19. Study details: Acute-phase and convalescent COVID-19 samples originated in the United States, Italy and Spain. PBMCs, B-cell-depleted T cells, or T cells provided the cDNA or gDNA that made up the material.

TCRdb's table, derived via immunoSEQ multiplex PCR, lists solely in-frame clones and lacks some. The repertoire holds 200,000 to 300,000 clones, about nine tenths seen once, with over 1.5% in the top ten. Participants had their cohort set by participant-reported clinical history. Trimming removed 2 bases at V and 4 bases at J, with 8 bases between. CDR3 length: 13 residues. The clonotype was recovered from a man aged 40-50 years who had recovered from COVID-19. Sequencing was performed on PBMCs or T cells enriched from blood (not recorded which). This rearrangement joins TRBV12-3 or TRBV12-4 to TRBJ1-1; D unresolved. CDR3 sequence: CASSLMEPTEAFF. Here the CDR3 DNA reads TGTGCCAGCAGTTTAATGGAGCCCACTGAAGCTTTCTTT.